The 21 T cell receptor beta chains listed next were all sequenced from one sample in a study of cytomegalovirus exposure and HLA in healthy donors. Sequenced by immunoSEQ multiplex PCR; TCRdb stores in-frame clones only, minus some. The top ten clones hold under 8% of a sample with 150,000 or so clones, 75% to 90% of them seen once. Sample: PBMCs. These receptors were collected from a woman aged 30 to 39 in good health and CMV-seropositive.

The CDR3 protein is CASSARWEVDTQYF. DNA for the CDR3: TGCGCCAGCAGCGCCCGCTGGGAGGTGGATACGCAGTATTTT. V and J are TRBV5-1 and TRBJ2-3, with D perhaps matching TRBD2 (6 bases). The V gene's germline CDR1 is SGHRS and CDR2 YFSETQ. The CDR3 is made up of 14 amino acids. V dropped 4 bases and J dropped 6 bases, with 15 bases sitting between them.

The rearrangement uses TRBV2 and TRBJ1-6; D ambiguous. V was shortened by 4 bases and J by 7 bases, with 14 bases between the two germline ends. The CDR3 is 15 amino acids. Germline V gene data show CDR1 as SNHLY and CDR2 as FYNNEI. The DNA of the CDR3 is TGTGCCAGCAGTGGTGCGGGCGGCAGCAATTCACCCCTCCACTTT. This encodes CASSGAGGSNSPLHF. Complete variable domain (other parts from reference TRBV2 and TRBJ1-6): EPEVTQTPSHQVTQMGQEVILRCVPISNHLYFYWYRQILGQKVEFLVSFYNNEISEKSEIFDDQFSVERPDGSNFTLKIRSTKLEDSAMYFCASSGAGGSNSPLHFGNGTRLTVT.

This clone was observed many times. The chain combines TRBV5-4 with TRBJ2-7, with 10 bases matching TRBD2. Trimming at V came to 3 bases and at J to 0 bases, leaving 3 bases not matched to a gene. The germline CDR1 and CDR2 sequences are SGHNT and YYREEE (reference sequence). This CDR3 has 15 amino acids. CDR3 coding DNA: TGTGCCAGCAGCTCCCGGACTAGCGGCTCCTACGAGCAGTACTTC. Residues: CASSSRTSGSYEQYF.

This rearrangement joins TRBV27 to TRBJ2-7, with 8 bases fitting TRBD2. In germline, CDR1 is MNHEY, CDR2 SMNVEV (reference sequence). With V trimmed by 3 bases and J by 1 base, 2 bases remained unmatched. The CDR3 consists of 14 residues. The CDR3 spells CASSFAGGSYEQYF. DNA for the CDR3: TGTGCCAGCAGTTTCGCGGGAGGTTCCTACGAGCAGTACTTC.

The rearrangement joins TRBV9 to TRBJ2-1, with TRBD2 matching over 14 bases. There are 17 residues in the CDR3. Germline CDR1 is SGDLS and CDR2 is YYNGEE. The trim removed 3 bases at V and 3 bases at J, leaving 5 bases unmatched. For the CDR3, the DNA is TGTGCCAGCAGCGGGGGACTAGCGGGAGAAAACTACAATGAGCAGTTCTTC. It specifies CASSGGLAGENYNEQFF.

The chain carries TRBV28 and TRBJ1-6, with D unclear. Looked up from germline, CDR1 is MDHEN and CDR2 is SYDVKM. The CDR3 length is 17 residues. Trimming stripped 2 bases from V and 0 bases from J, with 11 bases between. CDR3 protein: CASSLPHLSSYNSPLHF. CDR3 DNA sequence: TGTGCCAGCAGTTTACCCCACCTGAGCTCCTATAATTCACCCCTCCACTTT.

This chain joins TRBV19 and TRBJ1-4; the D is unclear. V gave up 7 bases and J gave up 7 bases, with 19 bases separating them. CDR3 length: 15 residues. Germline CDR1 and CDR2: LNHDA and SQIVND (reference sequence). The CDR3 nucleotides are TGTGCCAGTACCCCCCGATTGGGAGGGAGTGAAAAACTGTTTTTT. Protein: CASTPRLGGSEKLFF.

The rearrangement joins TRBV29-1 to TRBJ2-3; perhaps TRBD2 as D (6 bases). V was trimmed by 4 bases and J by 0 bases, leaving 8 bases between them. The CDR3 sequence is 13 residues long. The germline V gene has CDR1 SQVTM and CDR2 ANQGSEA. As DNA, the CDR3 is TGCAGCGTTGCAGGGACTAGCACAGATACGCAGTATTTT. Protein sequence: CSVAGTSTDTQYF.

This clone was picked up one time. This chain joins TRBV14 and TRBJ2-7; D is perhaps TRBD2 (5 bases). Between the trimmed V and J ends, which lost 6 bases and 4 bases, there was a span of 10 bases. Germline V gene lookup returns CDR1 SGHDN and CDR2 FVKESK. CDR3 length: 12 amino acids. CDR3 protein: CASSPSGYEQYF. Here the CDR3 DNA reads TGTGCCAGCAGTCCCTCGGGGTACGAGCAGTACTTC.

The chain uses TRBV28 and TRBJ1-2; the D gene is possibly TRBD1 (5 bases). The CDR3 extends over 14 amino acids. The germline V and J ends were trimmed by 8 bases and 0 bases, with 13 bases remaining between them. Germline assignment: CDR1 MDHEN and CDR2 SYDVKM. The CDR3 reads CASEAGGTNYGYTF. As DNA, the CDR3 is TGTGCCAGCGAGGCCGGGGGAACTAACTATGGCTACACCTTC.

The J gene is TRBJ1-6, the V gene TRBV6-5; perhaps TRBD1 as D (6 bases). The ends were cut back, 2 bases at V and 9 bases at J, with 11 bases in the middle. This CDR3 is 14 amino acids long. Germline V CDR1 and CDR2: MNHEY, SVGAGI. CDR3 protein: CASSYGGAFSPLHF. The CDR3 nucleotides read TGTGCCAGCAGTTACGGGGGCGCTTTTTCACCCCTCCACTTT.

V gene TRBV5-4 combines with J gene TRBJ1-4, with 7 bases lining up with TRBD1. Germline loops: CDR1 SGHNT, CDR2 YYREEE (reference sequence). The CDR3 runs to 18 residues. The V and J ends lost 4 bases and 0 bases, in that order; junction bases with no gene match: 12. CDR3 nucleotides: TGTGCCAGCAGCAGAGGGACAGTTCGAGAGGCAACTAATGAAAAACTGTTTTTT. This encodes CASSRGTVREATNEKLFF. The whole variable domain, filled in from reference TRBV5-4 and TRBJ1-4, reads ETGVTQSPTHLIKTRGQQVTLRCSSQSGHNTVSWYQQALGQGPQFIFQYYREEENGRGNFPPRFSGLQFPNYSSELNVNALELDDSALYLCASSRGTVREATNEKLFFGSGTQLSVL.

V gene TRBV5-5 combines with J gene TRBJ2-7; D ambiguous. V was cut by 0 bases and J by 2 bases, with 12 bases left in between. The CDR3 length is 15 residues. Germline CDR1 and CDR2: SGHKS and YYEKEE (reference sequence). The CDR3: CASSLVGQATYEQYF. Here the CDR3 DNA reads TGTGCCAGCAGCTTGGTAGGTCAGGCCACCTACGAGCAGTACTTC.

The rearrangement uses TRBV5-8 and TRBJ2-7, with 7 positions matching TRBD1. Germline-derived CDR1 and CDR2 are SGHTS and YDEGEE. Trimming removed 0 bases from V and 0 bases from J; junction bases left unmatched: 3. This CDR3 has 15 residues. CDR3 nucleotides: TGTGCCAGCAGCTTGGGGACAGGATCCTCCTACGAGCAGTACTTC. It is translated as CASSLGTGSSYEQYF.

The CDR3 region has the DNA TGTGCCAGCAGGACCACCCGGGACAGGCAAGAGACCCAGTACTTC. Translated: CASRTTRDRQETQYF. The genes are TRBV27 and TRBJ2-5, with 8 bases lining up with TRBD1. V dropped 6 bases and J dropped 2; count of bases not matched to a gene: 8. Germline V gives CDR1 MNHEY, CDR2 SMNVEV (reference sequence). The CDR3 is 15 amino acids.

Regarding this clone: Other nucleotide sequences in the sample specify the same CDR3. CDR3 loop: CASSLSTGANYGYTF. CDR3 bases: TGTGCCAGCAGTTTATCGACAGGGGCGAACTATGGCTACACCTTC. This chain links TRBV28 with TRBJ1-2; 8 nucleotides agree with TRBD1. The V segment lost 1 base and the J segment 2 bases; nucleotides outside the gene matches: 3. This CDR3 has 15 amino acids. Germline CDR1 reads MDHEN; CDR2 reads SYDVKM.

This clone was picked up one time. This chain links TRBV11-2 with TRBJ2-7, with D possibly TRBD2 on 5 matching bases. This CDR3 is 14 amino acids long. The germline V gene has CDR1 SGHAT and CDR2 FQNNGV. The V and J ends lost 5 bases and 7 bases respectively, with 18 bases between them. The CDR3 is CASSPGLLGREQYF. Here the CDR3 DNA reads TGTGCCAGCAGCCCAGGACTTCTCGGTCGGGAGCAGTACTTC.

The gene calls are TRBV6-5 and TRBJ1-2; D is possibly TRBD1 (5 bases). The germline V gene encodes CDR1 MNHEY and CDR2 SVGAGI. Trimming took off 5 bases at V and 4 bases at J, with 11 bases between the two ends. CDR3 size: 13 residues. This chain's CDR3 is CASSRTFGYGYTF. The CDR3 DNA reads TGTGCCAGCAGTCGGACATTCGGCTATGGCTACACCTTC.

This clone was counted between two and nine times. The chain couples TRBV6-5 to TRBJ1-5, with 9 bases lining up with TRBD1. From germline, CDR1 is MNHEY and CDR2 SVGAGI. This CDR3 contains 15 residues. Losses at the gene ends were 5 bases for V and 6 bases for J; bases not matched to a gene: 8. In nucleotides, the CDR3 is TGTGCCAGCAGTCAGACAGGGGGGGGTGTTCAGCCCCAGCATTTT. Its translation is CASSQTGGGVQPQHF.

The V and J genes are TRBV5-1 and TRBJ1-5, with D possibly TRBD1 on 5 matching bases. Per germline, CDR1 SGHRS and CDR2 YFSETQ. V lost 0 bases to trimming and J lost 3 bases, with 10 bases between them. CDR3 length: 15 residues. The CDR3 DNA follows: TGCGCCAGCAGCTTGGGGGACTTACCCAATCAGCCCCAGCATTTT. Translated: CASSLGDLPNQPQHF.

CDR3 sequence (DNA): TGCGCCAGTGGGACTAGCGGCATTTCCTACAATGAGCAGTTCTTC. Its protein is CASGTSGISYNEQFF. V is TRBV4-1 and J is TRBJ2-1; 11 bases are shared with TRBD2. After removal of 9 bases from V and 1 base from J, the junction contained 5 bases not matched to a gene. The CDR3 totals 15 residues. Germline values: CDR1 MGHRA, CDR2 YSYEKL.